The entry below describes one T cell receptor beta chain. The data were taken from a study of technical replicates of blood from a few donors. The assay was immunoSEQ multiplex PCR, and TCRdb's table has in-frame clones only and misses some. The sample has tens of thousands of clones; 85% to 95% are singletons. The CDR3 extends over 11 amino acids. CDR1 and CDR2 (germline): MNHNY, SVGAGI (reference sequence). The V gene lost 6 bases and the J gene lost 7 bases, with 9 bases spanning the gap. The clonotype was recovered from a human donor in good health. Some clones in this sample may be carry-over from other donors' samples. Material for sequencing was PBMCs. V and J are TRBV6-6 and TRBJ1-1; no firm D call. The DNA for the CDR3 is TGTGCCAGCAGCGCAGCGGGTGAAGCTTTCTTT. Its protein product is CASSAAGEAFF.